The 18 T cell receptor beta chains below were found in one sample sequenced in a study of patients and donors after allogeneic stem cell transplantation. Each CDR3 protein gets one entry after TCRdb re-called the RT-PCR reads with MiXCR. The table has around 90,000 distinct CDR3 sequences, 40% to 60% seen once; the top ten hold 50% to 75%. The specimen was blood, either unsorted or a sorted T cell fraction (not recorded which). These receptors came from a human donor who was either an allogeneic HSCT recipient or a stem cell or donor lymphocyte infusion donor (not recorded which). It is not recorded whose cells these are; they may come from a transplant donor.

This clonotype was observed a single time. J is TRBJ2-3 and V is TRBV27, with D unresolved. CDR3 length equals 15 residues. Germline CDR1 and CDR2: MNHEY and SMNVEV (reference sequence). With 3 bases removed from V and 3 bases from J, the gap between germline ends came to 13 bases. CDR3 sequence: CASSFSPLVTDTQYF. The CDR3 DNA sequence: TGTGCCAGCAGTTTCTCTCCCCTAGTAACAGATACGCAGTATTTT.

The chain links TRBV10-3 to TRBJ1-1; TRBD1 might be the D (5 bases). Trimming stripped 6 bases from V and 6 bases from J, with 11 bases between. The CDR3 is made up of 12 amino acids. Germline-derived CDR1 and CDR2 are ENHRY and SYGVKD. CDR3 sequence reads: CAIRSRDAEAFF. The CDR3 DNA is TGTGCCATCAGGAGCAGGGACGCTGAAGCTTTCTTT.

This clonotype was detected a few times. The rearrangement joins TRBV12-3 or TRBV12-4 to TRBJ1-5; D uncertain. V lost 6 bases, J lost 12 bases, and 18 bases lay in between. The CDR3 has 13 amino acids. The CDR3 loop reads CASSSSGSQIQHF. CDR3 bases: TGTGCCAGCAGCTCCTCCGGGAGCCAAATCCAGCATTTT.

The chain has TRBV20-1 and TRBJ2-2; D gene uncertain. The V gene's germline CDR1 is DFQATT and CDR2 SNEGSKA (reference sequence). V was shortened by 2 bases and J by 6 bases, with 7 bases between the two germline ends. The CDR3 runs 12 residues. CDR3 nucleotide sequence: TGCAGTGCTAGAAGGAGTCCCGGGGAGCTGTTTTTT. It translates to CSARRSPGELFF.

This clonotype appeared once. The rearrangement links TRBV12-3 or TRBV12-4 to TRBJ1-2; D is possibly TRBD1 (6 bases). Trimming cost V 2 bases and J 4 bases, with 11 bases left between them. The CDR3 has 14 residues. CDR3 loop: CASSLLGGFYGYTF. The CDR3 coding sequence is TGTGCCAGCAGTTTACTGGGGGGCTTCTATGGCTACACCTTC.

This clonotype has only a few counts. The genes are TRBV20-1 and TRBJ1-5, with D perhaps TRBD1 (5 bases). Germline-derived CDR1 and CDR2 are DFQATT and SNEGSKA (reference sequence). V was cut by 2 bases and J by 0 bases, with 8 bases left in between. CDR3 length: 14 amino acids. Here the CDR3 reads CSARQGVSNQPQHF. The CDR3 bases are TGCAGTGCTAGACAGGGTGTTAGCAATCAGCCCCAGCATTTT.

The rearrangement links TRBV27 to TRBJ1-1, with D unclear. Germline V lookup: CDR1 MNHEY, CDR2 SMNVEV (reference sequence). CDR3 size: 14 residues. Trimming took 6 bases from V and 2 from J, leaving 13 bases between them. Written as DNA, the CDR3 is TGTGCCAGCAGCCCAATGAGGGAAAACACTGAAGCTTTCTTT. Translating gives CASSPMRENTEAFF.

This clonotype has more than one count but fewer than ten. The chain employs TRBV29-1 and TRBJ1-1; D gene unclear. The V and J ends lost 0 bases and 1 base respectively, with 15 bases between them. Looked up from germline, CDR1 is SQVTM and CDR2 is ANQGSEA. The length of the CDR3 is 16 residues. The chain's CDR3 is CSVEDKVKEPNTEAFF. DNA for the CDR3: TGCAGCGTTGAAGACAAGGTCAAGGAGCCGAACACTGAAGCTTTCTTT.

V is TRBV12-3 or TRBV12-4 and J is TRBJ2-5, with TRBD1 identical over 7 bases. The CDR3 is 15 amino acids. V was clipped by 1 base and J by 5 bases; unmatched bases: 7. CDR3 coding DNA: TGTGCCAGCAGTTTAGTCTCAGGGGGACGGGAGACCCAGTACTTC. Its translation is CASSLVSGGRETQYF.

This clonotype was found a few times. In DNA, the CDR3 is TGCGCCAGCAGCCAAGACGAAATCAACCGCAATCAGCCCCAGCATTTT. This encodes CASSQDEINRNQPQHF. This chain links TRBV4-1 with TRBJ1-5; D not resolved. The CDR3 length is 16 residues. V lost 0 bases to trimming and J lost 2 bases, with 11 bases between them. Germline assignment: CDR1 MGHRA and CDR2 YSYEKL.

This chain joins TRBV20-1 and TRBJ2-7; 11 bases align to TRBD2. The CDR3 length is 14 residues. J gave up 9 bases and V 3 bases, and 10 bases lay outside the gene matches. The germline gives CDR1 DFQATT, CDR2 SNEGSKA (reference sequence). In nucleotides, the CDR3 is TGCAGTGCTAGTCCCCGGACTAGCGGGTTGGCGCAGTACTTC. Protein: CSASPRTSGLAQYF.

V and J are TRBV4-3 and TRBJ1-3; D is perhaps TRBD1 (6 bases). V was cut by 6 bases and J by 0 bases, with 15 bases left in between. Looked up from germline, CDR1 is LGHNA and CDR2 is YSLEER. This CDR3 spans 16 amino acids. The CDR3 sequence: CASRPTTGVSGNTIYF. The CDR3 bases are TGCGCCAGCAGGCCCACGACAGGTGTCTCTGGAAACACCATATATTTT.

The chain carries TRBV4-3 and TRBJ1-3; possibly TRBD1 for D (5 bases). The CDR3 is made up of 15 amino acids. V was clipped by 0 bases and J by 9 bases, with 15 bases between them. Germline CDR1 is LGHNA and CDR2 is YSLEER. This chain's CDR3 is CASSQDLGVGGTIYF. The CDR3 DNA is TGCGCCAGCAGCCAAGACCTGGGGGTCGGGGGCACCATATATTTT.

The chain is built from TRBV6-7 and TRBJ2-7; 9 nucleotides line up with TRBD2. TRBV6-7 is an ORF, with its function uncertain. The trim removed 6 bases at V and 3 bases at J, leaving 12 bases unmatched. There are 16 residues in the CDR3. CDR3 nucleotide sequence: TGTGCCAGCAGCCTCCTCGGCAGCGGGAGGCTCTACGAGCAGTACTTC. Protein product: CASSLLGSGRLYEQYF.

The chain employs TRBV12-3 or TRBV12-4 and TRBJ1-4; 7 nucleotides agree with TRBD1. Losses at the gene ends were 5 bases for V and 1 base for J; bases not matched to a gene: 10. CDR3 length equals 17 residues. CDR3 nucleotides: TGTGCCAGCAGTGGACCAGGGGGTCATGAAACTAATGAAAAACTGTTTTTT. This encodes CASSGPGGHETNEKLFF.

V is TRBV28 and J is TRBJ1-1; tentatively, D is TRBD1 (5 bases). CDR1 is MDHEN, CDR2 SYDVKM, per germline. The CDR3 sequence is 16 residues long. The V end was cut by 7 bases, the J end by 6 bases, with 24 bases between. CDR3 sequence (DNA): TGTGCCAGCAACCCAGACCGGGACCCCGGTCTCTCTGAAGCTTTCTTT. Translation: CASNPDRDPGLSEAFF.

Points on this clonotype: Because it lacks the conserved phenylalanine or tryptophan at the end, this CDR3 is likely a read error. This chain joins TRBV20-1 and TRBJ1-1; TRBD1 matches at 10 bases. With V trimmed by 4 bases and J by 5 bases, 10 bases remained unmatched. CDR1 is DFQATT and CDR2 is SNEGSKA in the germline V gene (reference sequence). The CDR3 extends over 15 amino acids. CDR3 nucleotide sequence: TGCAGTGCTATTCGGGACAGGGGAGGGGATACTGAAGCTTTCATT. Amino acid sequence: CSAIRDRGGDTEAFI.

CDR3 DNA: TGTGCCAGCAGCTCCCGGGCAGGCCAGCCCCAGCATTTT. The encoded protein is CASSSRAGQPQHF. This chain links TRBV7-2 with TRBJ1-5; D uncertain. The CDR3 runs 13 residues. V was shortened by 4 bases and J by 7 bases, with 11 bases between the two germline ends. In germline, CDR1 is SGHTA, CDR2 FQGNSA.